This T cell receptor (beta chain) was observed in a study of cytomegalovirus exposure and HLA in healthy donors. Looking at the study overall: From HLA-typed donors, an early data release held roughly 80 million unique TCRs.

Of note for this clone: The antigen is unknown.

Broader study findings: It was approximately 160 TCR beta chains that were listed as cytomegalovirus-associated.

The CDR3 is made up of 14 amino acids. Per the germline V gene, CDR1 is SQVTM and CDR2 is ANQGSEA. Trimming took off 5 bases at V and 2 bases at J, with 15 bases between the two ends. PCR amplification relied on 60 Vbeta primers (plus 13 Jbeta primers). Assay: immunoSEQ multiplex PCR; the TCRdb copy retains only in-frame clones and omits some. The table records hundreds of thousands of clones, about four fifths of them present only once. This sequence joins TRBV29-1 and TRBJ1-1; possibly TRBD1 for D (5 bases). Sequenced sample: PBMCs. The receptor's source is a young man in good health and CMV-seronegative. CDR3 region: CSVPWQGSNTEAFF. CDR3 coding DNA: TGCAGCGTTCCATGGCAGGGAAGCAACACTGAAGCTTTCTTT.